This T cell receptor (beta chain) was recovered during a study of shared clonotypes between healthy human individuals. General study results and limits: Non-shared clonotypes had lower generation probabilities than clonotypes shared by all four sorted-subset donors. The study drew on few donors, limiting represented genetic and exposure-history diversity.

Of note for this clone: Its antigen is unidentified.

Naive CD45RA+ and memory CD45RA-negative subsets were split from CD4+ cells. Researchers ran the assay at a deep level. The assay was immunoSEQ multiplex PCR, and TCRdb's table has in-frame clones only and misses some. The sample carries about 1 million clones, under 80% recorded once. Germline V gene sequence: CDR1 SGHKS, CDR2 YYEKEE (reference sequence). V dropped 4 bases and J dropped 2 bases, with 9 bases sitting between them. This CDR3 has 13 residues. The rearrangement links TRBV5-5 to TRBJ2-5; possible D gene TRBD2, 6 bases. The TCR sequence derives from a man aged 18 to 29 in good health. The sample consisted of memory CD4+ T cells sorted from blood. Noted subset: CD45RA-negative fraction. The CDR3 nucleotides are TGTGCCAGCAGCCTAGCGAGTCAAGAGACCCAGTACTTC. As protein: CASSLASQETQYF.